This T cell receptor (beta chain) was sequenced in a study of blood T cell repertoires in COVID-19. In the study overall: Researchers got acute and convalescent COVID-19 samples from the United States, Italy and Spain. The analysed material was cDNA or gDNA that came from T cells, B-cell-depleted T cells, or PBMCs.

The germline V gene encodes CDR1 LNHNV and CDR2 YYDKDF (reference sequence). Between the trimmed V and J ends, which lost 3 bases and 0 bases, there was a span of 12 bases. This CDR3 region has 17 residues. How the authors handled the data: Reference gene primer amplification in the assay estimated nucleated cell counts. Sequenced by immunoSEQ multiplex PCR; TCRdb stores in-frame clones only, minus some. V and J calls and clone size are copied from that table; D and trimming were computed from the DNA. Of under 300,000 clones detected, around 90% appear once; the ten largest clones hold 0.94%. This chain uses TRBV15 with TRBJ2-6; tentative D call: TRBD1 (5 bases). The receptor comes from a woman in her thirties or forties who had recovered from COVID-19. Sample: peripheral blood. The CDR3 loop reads CATSRPVGRSGANVLTF. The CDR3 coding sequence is TGTGCCACCAGCAGGCCGGTGGGGCGCTCTGGGGCCAACGTCCTGACTTTC.